This TCR beta chain was sequenced in a study of cytomegalovirus exposure and HLA in healthy donors. Study results and caveats: Within an earlier analysis, most TCR beta V segments proved productive either about 87% or about 30% of the time. It was assumed in the presence/absence analyses that sequencing depth was roughly uniform across donors. Several of the most significant clusters were apparently associated with common viral pathogens in a later analysis.

With 60 Vbeta and 13 Jbeta primers, the PCR was carried out. TCRdb's copy holds only in-frame clones and misses some; the assay was immunoSEQ multiplex PCR. Here the sample spans roughly 180,000 clones, around 81% being singletons. The CDR3 is 14 residues long. CDR1 is ENHRY and CDR2 is SYGVKD in the germline V gene. Trimming shortened V by 11 bases and J by 0 bases, and 17 bases separated the two germline ends. For this clone: Its antigen is not known.

This cohort consisted of healthy bone marrow donors. J is TRBJ2-7 and V is TRBV10-3; weak D call: TRBD1 (6 bases). The source is a woman aged 18-30 years in good health and CMV-seropositive. Specimen: PBMCs. CDR3 in amino acids: CALAQGQTSYEQYF. Here the CDR3 DNA reads TGTGCCCTGGCTCAGGGGCAAACCTCCTACGAGCAGTACTTC.